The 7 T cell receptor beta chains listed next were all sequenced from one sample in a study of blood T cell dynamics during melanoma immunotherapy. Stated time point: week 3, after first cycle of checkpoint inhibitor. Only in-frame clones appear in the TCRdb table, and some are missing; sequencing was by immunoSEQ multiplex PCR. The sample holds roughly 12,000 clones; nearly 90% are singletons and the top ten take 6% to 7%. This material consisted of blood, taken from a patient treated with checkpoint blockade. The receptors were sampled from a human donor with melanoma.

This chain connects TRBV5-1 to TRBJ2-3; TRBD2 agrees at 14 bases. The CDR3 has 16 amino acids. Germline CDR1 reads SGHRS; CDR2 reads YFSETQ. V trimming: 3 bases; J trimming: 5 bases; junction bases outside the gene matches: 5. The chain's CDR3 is CASSSGLAGGRDTQYF. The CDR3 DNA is TGCGCCAGCAGCTCCGGACTAGCGGGGGGCCGAGATACGCAGTATTTT.

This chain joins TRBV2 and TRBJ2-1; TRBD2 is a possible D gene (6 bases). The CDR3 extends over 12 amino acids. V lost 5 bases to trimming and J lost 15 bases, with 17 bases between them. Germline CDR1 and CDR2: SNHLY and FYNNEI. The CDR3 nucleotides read TGTGCCAGCAGTCCTACACGGGGGTATCGGTTCTTC. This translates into CASSPTRGYRFF.

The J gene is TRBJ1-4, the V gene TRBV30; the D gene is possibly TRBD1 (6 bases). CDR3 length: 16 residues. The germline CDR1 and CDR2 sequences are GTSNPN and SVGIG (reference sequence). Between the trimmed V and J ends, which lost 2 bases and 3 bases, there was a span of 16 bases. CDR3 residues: CAWSRGGRRANEKLFF. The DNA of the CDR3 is TGTGCCTGGAGTAGGGGGGGGCGCAGGGCTAATGAAAAACTGTTTTTT.

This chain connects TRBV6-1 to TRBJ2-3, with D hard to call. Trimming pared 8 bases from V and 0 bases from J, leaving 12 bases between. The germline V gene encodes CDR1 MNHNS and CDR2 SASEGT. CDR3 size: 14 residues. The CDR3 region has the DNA TGTGCCAGCCTACGGATCGATAGCACAGATACGCAGTATTTT. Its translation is CASLRIDSTDTQYF.

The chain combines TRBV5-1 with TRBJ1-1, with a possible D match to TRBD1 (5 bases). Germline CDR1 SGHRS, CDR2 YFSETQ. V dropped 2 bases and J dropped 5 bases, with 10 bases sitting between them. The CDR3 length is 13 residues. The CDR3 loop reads CASSLEGSTEAFF. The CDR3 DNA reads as TGCGCCAGCAGCTTAGAGGGGTCTACTGAAGCTTTCTTT.

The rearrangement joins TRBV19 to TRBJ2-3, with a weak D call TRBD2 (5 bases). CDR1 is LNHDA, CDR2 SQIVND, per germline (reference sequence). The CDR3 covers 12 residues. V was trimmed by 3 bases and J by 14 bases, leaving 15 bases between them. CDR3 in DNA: TGTGCCAGTAGTATCTTACAGCGGCATCTGTATTTT. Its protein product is CASSILQRHLYF.

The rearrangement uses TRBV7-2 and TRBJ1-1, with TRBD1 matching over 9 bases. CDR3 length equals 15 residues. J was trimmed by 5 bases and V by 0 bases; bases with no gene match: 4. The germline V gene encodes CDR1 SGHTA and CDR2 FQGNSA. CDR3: CASSLAPGTGTEAFF. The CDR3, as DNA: TGTGCCAGCAGCTTAGCTCCCGGGACAGGGACTGAAGCTTTCTTT.